Presented here are 26 T cell receptor beta chains from one specimen sequenced in a study of T cells in Graves' hyperthyroidism and ophthalmopathy. Researchers amplified the TCR beta CDR3 regions from RNA transcripts. The HTBI set primed first-round TCR CDR3 RT-PCR. MiXCR, run by TCRdb on the multiplex PCR reads, gives a single entry per CDR3 protein. The repertoire consists of roughly 500,000 distinct CDR3 sequences, with under 25% occurring once and the leading ten covering around 54%. Specimen: blood. The receptors were sampled from a woman in her seventies with Graves' ophthalmopathy.

This clonotype was seen at least ten times. V and J are TRBV28 and TRBJ1-6; D is uncertain. The CDR3 covers 13 residues. Germline lookup yields CDR1 MDHEN and CDR2 SYDVKM. Trimming took off 6 bases at V and 8 bases at J, with 11 bases between the two ends. The CDR3 coding sequence is TGTGCCAGCAGCCAAGTTAGGGATTCACCCCTCCACTTT. Amino acids: CASSQVRDSPLHF.

The V gene is TRBV6-5, the J gene TRBJ1-6; the D is unclear. The CDR3 runs 17 residues. Per germline, CDR1 MNHEY and CDR2 SVGAGI. V shed 0 bases and J shed 0 bases, with 9 bases lying between them. CDR3 sequence (DNA): TGTGCCAGCAGTTACTCGGGCGGGAGCTCCTATAATTCACCCCTCCACTTT. Amino acids: CASSYSGGSSYNSPLHF.

The chain's CDR3 is CASSLGSEYGYTF. CDR3 DNA: TGTGCCAGCAGCTTAGGCTCAGAGTATGGCTACACCTTC. The chain combines TRBV7-3 with TRBJ1-2, with D hard to call. There are 13 residues in the CDR3. Germline-derived CDR1 and CDR2 are SGHTA and FQGTGA. V was trimmed by 2 bases and J by 5 bases, leaving 9 bases between them.

This clonotype occurred a few times. The chain uses TRBV18 and TRBJ2-4; 10 bases are a match to TRBD2. The V segment lost 2 bases and the J segment 4 bases; nucleotides outside the gene matches: 2. Germline CDR1 and CDR2: KGHSH and LQKENI. The CDR3 length is 15 residues. CDR3 residues: CASSPRTSGKNIQYF. The CDR3 DNA reads as TGTGCCAGCTCACCAAGGACTAGCGGAAAAAACATTCAGTACTTC.

This clonotype was counted a few times. This chain connects TRBV6-2 or TRBV6-3 to TRBJ2-2; 9 bases match TRBD1. Germline loops: CDR1 MNHEY, CDR2 SVGEGT. The V segment lost 6 bases and the J segment 5 bases; nucleotides outside the gene matches: 10. This CDR3 spans 16 amino acids. The CDR3 DNA is TGTGCCAGCAGACAAACGGGACAGGGCCGGACCGGGGAGCTGTTTTTT. Translation gives CASRQTGQGRTGELFF.

At least ten counts were recorded for this clonotype. The CDR3 loop reads CASSQTGSGELFF. CDR3 DNA sequence: TGTGCCAGCAGCCAGACAGGGTCCGGGGAGCTGTTTTTT. V gene TRBV3-1 combines with J gene TRBJ2-2; TRBD1 matches at 7 bases. Germline CDR1 reads LGHDT; CDR2 reads YNNKEL (reference sequence). The ends lost 3 bases at V and 6 bases at J; junction bases unmatched: 1. The CDR3 runs to 13 residues.

The rearrangement links TRBV3-1 to TRBJ2-1; possible D gene TRBD2, 6 bases. This CDR3 is built from 16 residues. V was cut by 2 bases and J by 6 bases, with 17 bases left in between. Germline CDR1 LGHDT, CDR2 YNNKEL (reference sequence). The CDR3 sequence is CASSQLSGVFGNEQFF. CDR3 in DNA: TGTGCCAGCAGCCAACTTTCGGGAGTTTTTGGCAATGAGCAGTTCTTC.

This chain connects TRBV7-2 to TRBJ1-1; D remains ambiguous. This CDR3 has 15 amino acids. The V gene's germline CDR1 is SGHTA and CDR2 FQGNSA. Trimming shortened V by 3 bases and J by 0 bases, and 11 bases separated the two germline ends. Here the CDR3 reads CASSFTAVMNTEAFF. CDR3 DNA sequence: TGTGCCAGCAGCTTTACAGCGGTCATGAACACTGAAGCTTTCTTT.

The V and J genes are TRBV11-2 and TRBJ2-7; 13 bases are a match to TRBD2. Germline CDR1 is SGHAT and CDR2 is FQNNGV. The length of the CDR3 is 15 residues. V shed 2 bases, J shed 5 bases, and the junction held 3 bases outside the gene matches. CDR3 sequence reads: CASSLRLAGGDEQYF. The CDR3 DNA follows: TGTGCCAGCAGCTTAAGACTAGCGGGAGGAGACGAGCAGTACTTC.

As for this clonotype: One base away lies a much larger clone, so this may be a sequencing read error. The rearrangement links TRBV15 to TRBJ2-3, with 11 nucleotides matching TRBD2. J gave up 5 bases and V 3 bases, and 7 bases lay outside the gene matches. The CDR3 consists of 16 residues. Germline V lookup: CDR1 LNHNV, CDR2 YYDKDF (reference sequence). The CDR3: CATSSAGLAVGDTQYF. The CDR3 nucleotides are TGTGCCACCAGCAGCGCGGGACTAGCGGTAGGAGATACGCAGTATTTT. Supplemented by reference TRBV15 and TRBJ2-3, the full variable domain reads DAMVIQNPRYQVTQFGKPVTLSCSQTLNHNVMYWYQQKSSQAPKLLFHYYDKDFNNEADTPDNFQSRRPNTSFCFLDIRSPGLGDTAMYLCATSSAGLAVGDTQYFGPGTRLTVL.

This clonotype was observed a handful of times. The rearrangement uses TRBV6-2 or TRBV6-3 and TRBJ2-7, with 7 positions matching TRBD1. Germline values: CDR1 MNHEY, CDR2 SVGEGT. The V and J ends lost 2 bases and 0 bases, in that order; junction bases with no gene match: 7. The CDR3 covers 16 residues. In nucleotides, the CDR3 is TGTGCCAGCAGTTACCCTATGGACAGGAACTCCTACGAGCAGTACTTC. As protein: CASSYPMDRNSYEQYF.

The J gene is TRBJ2-7, the V gene TRBV6-1; tentative D call: TRBD2 (6 bases). The CDR3 runs 14 residues. V gave up 5 bases and J gave up 0 bases, with 11 bases separating them. Germline values: CDR1 MNHNS, CDR2 SASEGT. CDR3 region: CASSLTGVSYEQYF. The CDR3 DNA sequence: TGTGCCAGCAGTCTTACGGGGGTCTCCTACGAGCAGTACTTC.

This clonotype was seen only a few times. This sequence joins TRBV7-9 and TRBJ2-7, with 11 positions matching TRBD1. The CDR3 extends over 15 amino acids. V shed 6 bases, J shed 2 bases, and the junction held 6 bases outside the gene matches. Germline V CDR1 and CDR2: SEHNR, FQNEAQ (reference sequence). CDR3 in amino acids: CASRMDRGPAYEQYF. The CDR3 nucleotides are TGTGCCAGCAGGATGGACAGGGGGCCCGCCTACGAGCAGTACTTC.

V usage is TRBV5-1 and J usage is TRBJ1-2; 9 bases line up with TRBD1. Trimming cost V 0 bases and J 6 bases; bases outside gene matches: 12. The CDR3 has 17 amino acids. Germline values: CDR1 SGHRS, CDR2 YFSETQ. This CDR3 reads CASSLDSPGQGFHGYTF. DNA of the CDR3: TGCGCCAGCAGCTTGGATTCGCCGGGACAGGGATTTCATGGCTACACCTTC.

This chain connects TRBV27 to TRBJ1-3; D unclear. The CDR3 extends over 14 amino acids. The germline CDR1 and CDR2 sequences are MNHEY and SMNVEV (reference sequence). With 6 bases removed from V and 0 bases from J, the gap between germline ends came to 9 bases. CDR3 nucleotides: TGTGCCAGCAGCCAACTCAACTCTGGAAACACCATATATTTT. Amino acids: CASSQLNSGNTIYF.

This clonotype was recorded many times. The chain employs TRBV10-1 and TRBJ1-1, with a weak D call TRBD1 (5 bases). The CDR3 runs 13 residues. Germline V CDR1 and CDR2: WNHNN, SYGVQD (reference sequence). Trimming removed 7 bases from V and 1 base from J, with 10 bases in between. CDR3 bases: TGCGCCAGCACCTTCGGGACGAACACTGAAGCTTTCTTT. It codes for CASTFGTNTEAFF.

The sample holds a few counts of this clonotype. The chain uses TRBV7-6 and TRBJ2-5; 9 bases are a match to TRBD1. Losses at the gene ends were 2 bases for V and 4 bases for J; bases not matched to a gene: 14. The V gene's germline CDR1 is SGHVS and CDR2 FNYEAQ. CDR3 length: 18 residues. The CDR3 sequence: CASSLLGQGLSVGETQYF. For the CDR3, the DNA is TGTGCCAGCAGCTTATTGGGACAGGGTTTATCGGTGGGAGAGACCCAGTACTTC. Drawing the rest from reference TRBV7-6 and TRBJ2-5, the complete variable domain is GAGVSQSPRYKVTKRGQDVALRCDPISGHVSLYWYRQALGQGPEFLTYFNYEAQQDKSGLPNDRFSAERPEGSISTLTIQRTEQRDSAMYRCASSLLGQGLSVGETQYFGPGTRLLVL.

The V call is TRBV10-3, the J call TRBJ2-1; 8 bases line up with TRBD2. Trimming took 2 bases from V and 9 from J; bases not matched to a gene: 15. The germline V gene has CDR1 ENHRY and CDR2 SYGVKD. The CDR3 extends over 17 amino acids. The CDR3 here is CAISEAGAGPREGEQFF. The CDR3 DNA sequence: TGTGCCATCAGTGAGGCCGGGGCCGGGCCTCGGGAGGGTGAGCAGTTCTTC.

CDR3 DNA sequence: TGTGCCAGCAGTGAACCGGGCTTTGGGAGGCATGAGCAGTTCTTC. Protein product: CASSEPGFGRHEQFF. This rearrangement joins TRBV6-1 to TRBJ2-1; the D gene is possibly TRBD2 (6 bases). From germline, CDR1 is MNHNS and CDR2 SASEGT. Trimming cost V 2 bases and J 8 bases, with 16 bases left between them. This CDR3 contains 15 residues.

This chain joins TRBV13 and TRBJ2-5, with D tentatively TRBD1 (6 bases). The V gene lost 5 bases and the J gene lost 2 bases, with 18 bases spanning the gap. Germline V gene lookup returns CDR1 PRHDT and CDR2 FYEKMQ (reference sequence). This CDR3 has 16 residues. CDR3 DNA: TGTGCCAGCAGCGACCTTAAAGGAAGGGGGCAAGAGACCCAGTACTTC. This gives the protein CASSDLKGRGQETQYF.

This clonotype was seen only once. A read error is possible here, since a much larger clone lies one base away. The chain links TRBV2 to TRBJ2-7, with D unclear. The germline CDR1 and CDR2 sequences are SNHLY and FYNNEI. The CDR3 contains 15 residues. The germline V and J ends were trimmed by 4 bases and 0 bases, with 13 bases remaining between them. CDR3 in amino acids: CASSVGRRISYEQYF. In DNA form, the CDR3 reads TGTGCCAGCAGTGTGGGAAGGCGGATCTCCTACGAGCAGTACTTC.

This clonotype has ten or more counts. J is TRBJ2-2 and V is TRBV12-3 or TRBV12-4, with 8 bases matching TRBD2. CDR3 length: 15 amino acids. The junction had 3 bases not matched to a gene; V was cut back by 3 bases and J by 3 bases. This CDR3 is CASSFSGSDTGELFF. Written as DNA, the CDR3 is TGTGCCAGCAGTTTCAGCGGGAGCGACACCGGGGAGCTGTTTTTT.

This clonotype has just a few counts. The chain carries TRBV7-9 and TRBJ2-5; D is uncertain. Germline CDR1 SEHNR, CDR2 FQNEAQ (reference sequence). The V end lost 5 bases, the J end lost 2 bases, and 18 bases lay between the germline ends. The CDR3 loop spans 16 amino acids. The CDR3: CASSQRHGRQQETQYF. Here the CDR3 DNA reads TGTGCCAGCAGCCAAAGGCACGGACGCCAGCAAGAGACCCAGTACTTC.

This chain connects TRBV7-3 to TRBJ2-1; 8 positions match TRBD1. Looked up from germline, CDR1 is SGHTA and CDR2 is FQGTGA. The J segment lost 8 bases and the V segment lost 4 bases, leaving 10 bases of the junction unmatched. The CDR3 length is 15 residues. CDR3 sequence: CASSSDRGLRDEQFF. The CDR3 coding sequence is TGTGCCAGCAGCTCTGACAGGGGCCTTAGGGATGAGCAGTTCTTC.

This clonotype was seen ten or more times. The CDR3 spells CASSPRQGVSEAFF. The CDR3 DNA is TGTGCCAGCAGCCCGAGACAGGGGGTGTCTGAAGCTTTCTTT. The chain couples TRBV7-2 to TRBJ1-1; 9 bases fit TRBD1. CDR1 and CDR2 from the germline V gene are SGHTA and FQGNSA. There are 14 residues in the CDR3. J gave up 6 bases and V 5 bases, and 7 bases lay outside the gene matches.

This chain joins TRBV5-1 and TRBJ2-1; the match to TRBD2 covers 14 bases. There are 15 residues in the CDR3. The V gene's germline CDR1 is SGHRS and CDR2 YFSETQ. J was trimmed by 8 bases and V by 4 bases; bases with no gene match: 5. CDR3 sequence: CASSVGTSGSHEQFF. The CDR3 DNA follows: TGCGCCAGCAGCGTGGGGACTAGCGGGAGTCATGAGCAGTTCTTC.